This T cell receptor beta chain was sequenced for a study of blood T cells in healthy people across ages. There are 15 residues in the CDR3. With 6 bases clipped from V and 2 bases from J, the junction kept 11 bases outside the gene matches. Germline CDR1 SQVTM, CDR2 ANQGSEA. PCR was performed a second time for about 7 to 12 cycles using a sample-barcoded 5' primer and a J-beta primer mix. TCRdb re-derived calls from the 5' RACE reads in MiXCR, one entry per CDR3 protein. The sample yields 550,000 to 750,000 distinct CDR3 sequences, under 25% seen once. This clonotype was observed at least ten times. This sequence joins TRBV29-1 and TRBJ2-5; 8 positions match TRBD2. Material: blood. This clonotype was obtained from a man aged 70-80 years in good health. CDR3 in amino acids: CSVHYSGMPQETQYF. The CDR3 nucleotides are TGCAGCGTCCACTATAGCGGGATGCCACAAGAGACCCAGTACTTC.